What follows is one T cell receptor (beta chain) and its context. What it recognizes is unknown. Researchers ran the PCR with 60 Vbeta and 13 Jbeta primers. Libraries were prepared by immunoSEQ multiplex PCR; TCRdb keeps only in-frame clonotypes and omits some of them. The sample lists 150,000 to 200,000 clones, about three quarters seen once, with roughly a tenth in the top ten. The sample belongs to a study of cytomegalovirus exposure and HLA in healthy donors. Findings and caveats of the study: For most subjects, TCR beta sequences were reported to predict HLA-A and HLA-B alleles with accuracy. Most CMV-associated TCR beta chains appeared HLA-restricted in a later analysis.

CDR1 and CDR2 from the germline V gene are SGHVS and FQNEAQ. V trimming: 6 bases; J trimming: 2 bases; junction bases outside the gene matches: 11. There are 16 residues in the CDR3. Sequenced sample: PBMCs. This clonotype was sampled from a man aged 30 to 45 in good health and CMV-seropositive. The chain joins TRBV7-8 to TRBJ2-7; 9 bases align to TRBD1. CDR3 residues: CASSSRTGAGTYEQYF. The CDR3 nucleotides read TGTGCCAGCAGTTCGAGGACAGGGGCAGGCACCTACGAGCAGTACTTC.